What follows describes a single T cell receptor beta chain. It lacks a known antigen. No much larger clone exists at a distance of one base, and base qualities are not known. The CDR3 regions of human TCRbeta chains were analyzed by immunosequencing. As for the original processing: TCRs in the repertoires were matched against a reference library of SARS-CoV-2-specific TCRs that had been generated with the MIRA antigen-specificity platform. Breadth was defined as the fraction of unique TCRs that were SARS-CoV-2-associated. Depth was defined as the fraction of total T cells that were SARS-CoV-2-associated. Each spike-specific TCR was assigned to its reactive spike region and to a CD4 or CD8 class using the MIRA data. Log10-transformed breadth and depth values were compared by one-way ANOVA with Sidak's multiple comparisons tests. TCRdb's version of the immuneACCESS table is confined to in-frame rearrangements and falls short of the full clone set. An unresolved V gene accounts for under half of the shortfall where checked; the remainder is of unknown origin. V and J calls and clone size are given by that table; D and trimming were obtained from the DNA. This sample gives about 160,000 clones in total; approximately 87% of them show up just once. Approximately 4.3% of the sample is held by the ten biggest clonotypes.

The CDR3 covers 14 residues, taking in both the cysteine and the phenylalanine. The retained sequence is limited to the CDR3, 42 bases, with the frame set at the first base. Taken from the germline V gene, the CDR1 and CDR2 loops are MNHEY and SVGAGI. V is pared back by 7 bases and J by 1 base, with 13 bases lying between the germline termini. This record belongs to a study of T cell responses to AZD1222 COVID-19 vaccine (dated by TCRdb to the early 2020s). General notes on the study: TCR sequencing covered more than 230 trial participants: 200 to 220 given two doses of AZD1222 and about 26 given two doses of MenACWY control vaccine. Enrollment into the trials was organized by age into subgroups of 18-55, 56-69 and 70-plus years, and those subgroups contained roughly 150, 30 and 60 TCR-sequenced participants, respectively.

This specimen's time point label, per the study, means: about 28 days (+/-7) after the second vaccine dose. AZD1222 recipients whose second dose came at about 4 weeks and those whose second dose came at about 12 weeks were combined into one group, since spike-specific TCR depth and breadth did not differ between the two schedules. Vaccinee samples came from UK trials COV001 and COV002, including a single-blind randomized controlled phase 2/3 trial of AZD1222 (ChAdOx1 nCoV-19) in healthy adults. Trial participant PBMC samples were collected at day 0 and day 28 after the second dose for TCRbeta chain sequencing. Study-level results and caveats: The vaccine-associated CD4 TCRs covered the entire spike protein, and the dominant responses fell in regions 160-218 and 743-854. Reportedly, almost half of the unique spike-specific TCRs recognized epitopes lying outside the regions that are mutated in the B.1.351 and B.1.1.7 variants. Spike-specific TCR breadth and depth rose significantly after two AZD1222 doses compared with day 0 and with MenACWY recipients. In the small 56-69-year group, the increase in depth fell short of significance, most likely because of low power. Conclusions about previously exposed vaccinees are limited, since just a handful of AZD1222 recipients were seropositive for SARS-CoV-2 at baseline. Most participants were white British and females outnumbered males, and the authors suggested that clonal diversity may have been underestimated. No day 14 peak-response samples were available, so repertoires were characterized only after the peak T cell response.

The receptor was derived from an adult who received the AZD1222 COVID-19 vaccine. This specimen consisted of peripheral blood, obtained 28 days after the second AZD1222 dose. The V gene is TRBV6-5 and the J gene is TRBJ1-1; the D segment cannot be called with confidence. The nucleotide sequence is TGTGCCAGCACCCCTCTTTTTGGGAACACTGAAGCTTTCTTT. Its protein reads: CASTPLFGNTEAFF.